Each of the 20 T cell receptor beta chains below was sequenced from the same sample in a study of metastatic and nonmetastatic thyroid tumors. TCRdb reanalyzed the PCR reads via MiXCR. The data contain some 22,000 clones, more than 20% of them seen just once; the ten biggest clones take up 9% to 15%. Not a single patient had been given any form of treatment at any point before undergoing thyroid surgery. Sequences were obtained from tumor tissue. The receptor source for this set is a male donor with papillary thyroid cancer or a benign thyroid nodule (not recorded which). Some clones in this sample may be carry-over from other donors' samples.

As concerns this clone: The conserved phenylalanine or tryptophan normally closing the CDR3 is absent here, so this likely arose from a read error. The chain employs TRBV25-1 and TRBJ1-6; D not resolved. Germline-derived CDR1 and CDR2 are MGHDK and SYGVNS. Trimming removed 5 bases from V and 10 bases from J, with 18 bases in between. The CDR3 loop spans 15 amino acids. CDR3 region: CASSTLGAPVSPLHC. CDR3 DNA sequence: TGTGCCAGCAGTACTTTAGGTGCCCCGGTATCACCCCTCCACTGT.

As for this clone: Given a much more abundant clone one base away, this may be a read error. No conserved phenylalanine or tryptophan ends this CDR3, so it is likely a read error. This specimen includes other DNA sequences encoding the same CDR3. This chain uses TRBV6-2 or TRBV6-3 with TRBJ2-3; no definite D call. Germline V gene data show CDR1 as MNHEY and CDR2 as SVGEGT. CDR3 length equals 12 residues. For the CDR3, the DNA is TGTGCCAGCAGTTCGGACCCTTATACACAGTATCTT. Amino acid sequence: CASSSDPYTQYL.

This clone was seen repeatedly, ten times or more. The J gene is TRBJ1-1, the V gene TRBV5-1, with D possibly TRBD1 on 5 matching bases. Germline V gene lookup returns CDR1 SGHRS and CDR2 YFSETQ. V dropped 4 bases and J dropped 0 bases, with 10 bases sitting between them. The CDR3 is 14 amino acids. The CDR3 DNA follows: TGCGCCAGCAGCGCGACAGAATTGAACACTGAAGCTTTCTTT. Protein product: CASSATELNTEAFF.

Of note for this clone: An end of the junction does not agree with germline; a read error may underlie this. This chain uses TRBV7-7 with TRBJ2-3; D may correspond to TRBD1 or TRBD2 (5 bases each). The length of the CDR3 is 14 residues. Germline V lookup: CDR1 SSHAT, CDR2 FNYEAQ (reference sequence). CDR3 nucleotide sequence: TGTGCTAGCAGCCACGGGGCCCCGCCAGATACGCAGTATTTT. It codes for CASSHGAPPDTQYF. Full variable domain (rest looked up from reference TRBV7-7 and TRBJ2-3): GAGVSQSPRYKVTKRGQDVTLRCDPISSHATLYWYQQALGQGPEFLTYFNYEAQPDKSGLPSDRFSAERPEGSISTLTIQRTEQRDSAMYRCASSHGAPPDTQYFGPGTRLTVL.

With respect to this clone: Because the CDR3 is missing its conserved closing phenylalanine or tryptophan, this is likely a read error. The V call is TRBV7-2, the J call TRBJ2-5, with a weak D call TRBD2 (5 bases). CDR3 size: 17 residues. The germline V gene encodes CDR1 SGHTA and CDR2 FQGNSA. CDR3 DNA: TGTGCCAGCAGCTTAGCGCTAGCCCCATCCAGGCAAGTGACCCAGTACATC. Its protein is CASSLALAPSRQVTQYI.

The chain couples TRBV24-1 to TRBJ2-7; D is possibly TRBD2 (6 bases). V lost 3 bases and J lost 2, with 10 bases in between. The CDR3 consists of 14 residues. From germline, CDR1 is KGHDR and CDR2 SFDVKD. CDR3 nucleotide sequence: TGTGCCACCAGTGATCCCGGGGGAACCTACGAGCAGTACTTC. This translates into CATSDPGGTYEQYF.

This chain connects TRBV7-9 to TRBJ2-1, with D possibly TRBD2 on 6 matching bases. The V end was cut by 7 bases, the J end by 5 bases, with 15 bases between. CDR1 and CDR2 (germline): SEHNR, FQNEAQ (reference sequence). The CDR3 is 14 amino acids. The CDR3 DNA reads TGTGCCAGCAACCCGGGACTCACCAACAATGAGCAGTTCTTC. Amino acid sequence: CASNPGLTNNEQFF.

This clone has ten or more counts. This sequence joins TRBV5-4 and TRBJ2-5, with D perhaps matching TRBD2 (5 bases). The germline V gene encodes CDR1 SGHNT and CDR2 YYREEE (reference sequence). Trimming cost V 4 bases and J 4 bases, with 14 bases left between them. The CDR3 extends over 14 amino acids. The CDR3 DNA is TGTGCCAGCAGCCCGGGTTTGGGGAGAGAGACCCAGTACTTC. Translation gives CASSPGLGRETQYF.

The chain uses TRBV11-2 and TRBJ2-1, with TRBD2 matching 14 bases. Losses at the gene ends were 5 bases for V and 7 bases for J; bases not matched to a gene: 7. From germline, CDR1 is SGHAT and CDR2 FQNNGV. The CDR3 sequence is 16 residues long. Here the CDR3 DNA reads TGTGCCAGCAGCCCGCCGGGACTAGCGGGAGTGAATGAGCAGTTCTTC. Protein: CASSPPGLAGVNEQFF.

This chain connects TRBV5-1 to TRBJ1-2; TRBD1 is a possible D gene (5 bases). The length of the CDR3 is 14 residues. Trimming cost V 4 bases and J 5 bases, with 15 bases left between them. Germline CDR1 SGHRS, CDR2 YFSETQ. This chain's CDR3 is CASSQSTGGYGYTF. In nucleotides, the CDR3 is TGCGCCAGCAGCCAGTCAACAGGAGGATATGGCTACACCTTC.

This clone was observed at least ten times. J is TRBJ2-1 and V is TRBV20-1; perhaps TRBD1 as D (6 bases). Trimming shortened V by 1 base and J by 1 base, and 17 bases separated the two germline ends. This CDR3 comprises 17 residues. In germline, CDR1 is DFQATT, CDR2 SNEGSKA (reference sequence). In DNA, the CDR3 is TGCAGTGCTAGAGCTCCTACAGGGTATAGTTCCTACAATGAGCAGTTCTTC. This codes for CSARAPTGYSSYNEQFF.

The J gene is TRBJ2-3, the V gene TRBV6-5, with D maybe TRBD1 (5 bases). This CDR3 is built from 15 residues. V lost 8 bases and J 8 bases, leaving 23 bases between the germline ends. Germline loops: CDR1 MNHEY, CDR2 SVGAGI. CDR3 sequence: CASVWGREGLGTQYF. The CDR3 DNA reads TGTGCCAGCGTTTGGGGCCGAGAAGGGCTGGGTACGCAGTATTTT.

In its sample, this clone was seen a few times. The CDR3 region is CASSTWDRTYEQYF. CDR3 bases: TGTGCCAGCAGCACATGGGACAGAACCTACGAGCAGTACTTC. This chain links TRBV28 with TRBJ2-7, with 7 bases matching TRBD1. Germline V gene data show CDR1 as MDHEN and CDR2 as SYDVKM. After removal of 6 bases from V and 2 bases from J, the junction contained 7 bases not matched to a gene. CDR3 length: 14 amino acids.

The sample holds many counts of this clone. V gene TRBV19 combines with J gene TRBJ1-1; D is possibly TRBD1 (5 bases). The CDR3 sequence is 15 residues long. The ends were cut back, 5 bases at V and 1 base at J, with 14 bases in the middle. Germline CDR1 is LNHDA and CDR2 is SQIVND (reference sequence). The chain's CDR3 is CASSGRGRANTEAFF. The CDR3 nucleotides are TGTGCCAGTAGTGGACGGGGACGGGCGAACACTGAAGCTTTCTTT.

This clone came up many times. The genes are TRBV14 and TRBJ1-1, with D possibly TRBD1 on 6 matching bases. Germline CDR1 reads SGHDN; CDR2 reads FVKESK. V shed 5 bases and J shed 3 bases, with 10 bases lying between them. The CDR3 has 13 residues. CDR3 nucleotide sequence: TGTGCCAGCAGCGCACAGGGAGACACTGAAGCTTTCTTT. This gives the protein CASSAQGDTEAFF.

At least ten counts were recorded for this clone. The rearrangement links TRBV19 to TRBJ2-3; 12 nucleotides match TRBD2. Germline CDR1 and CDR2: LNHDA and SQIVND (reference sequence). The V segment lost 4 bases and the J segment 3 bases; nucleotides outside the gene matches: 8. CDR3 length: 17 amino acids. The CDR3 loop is CASSNPWTSGKTDTQYF. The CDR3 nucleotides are TGTGCCAGTAGTAACCCTTGGACTAGCGGGAAGACAGATACGCAGTATTTT.

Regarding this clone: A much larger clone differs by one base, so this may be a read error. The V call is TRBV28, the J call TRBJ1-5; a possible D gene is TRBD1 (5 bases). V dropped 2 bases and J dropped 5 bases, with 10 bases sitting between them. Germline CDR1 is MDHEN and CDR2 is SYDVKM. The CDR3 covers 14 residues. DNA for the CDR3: TGTGCCAGCAGTTTAGGGGGTATTCATCAGCCCCAGCATTTT. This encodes CASSLGGIHQPQHF.

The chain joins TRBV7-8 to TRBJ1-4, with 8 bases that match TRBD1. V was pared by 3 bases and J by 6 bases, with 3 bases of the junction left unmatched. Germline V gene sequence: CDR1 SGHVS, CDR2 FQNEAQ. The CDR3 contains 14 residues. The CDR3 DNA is TGTGCCAGCAGCTTCGGACAGGGTCATGAAAAACTGTTTTTT. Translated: CASSFGQGHEKLFF.

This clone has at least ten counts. The CDR3 coding sequence is TGTGCCAGCAGCTTAGGGGCAAATACTTATTACGAGCAGTACTTC. Translation gives CASSLGANTYYEQYF. The V gene is TRBV7-9, the J gene TRBJ2-7; D gene unclear. This CDR3 is 15 amino acids long. The V and J ends lost 1 base and 4 bases respectively, with 14 bases between them. Germline V lookup: CDR1 SEHNR, CDR2 FQNEAQ (reference sequence).

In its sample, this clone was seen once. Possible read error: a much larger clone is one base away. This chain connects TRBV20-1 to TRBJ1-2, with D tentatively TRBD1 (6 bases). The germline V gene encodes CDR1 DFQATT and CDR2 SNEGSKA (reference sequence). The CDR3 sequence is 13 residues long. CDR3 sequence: CSARSSAGVGYTF. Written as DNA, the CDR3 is TGCAGCGCTAGAAGTTCGGCAGGGGTTGGCTACACCTTC.